This entry describes one T cell receptor (beta chain). Its antigen is not identified. Germline V gene lookup returns CDR1 DFQATT and CDR2 SNEGSKA (reference sequence). The ends were cut back, 0 bases at V and 7 bases at J, with 9 bases in the middle. CDR3 length: 13 amino acids. This specimen belongs to a study of post-analysis software for immune sequencing data. Study outcomes and limitations: Controls had lower frequencies than patients of four or five TRBV segments, which included TRBV5-6, TRBV5-1 and TRBV20-1.

Tagging with unique molecular identifiers was a feature of the TCR beta cDNA libraries. MiXCR, run by TCRdb on the PCR reads, gives a single entry per CDR3 protein. The profile shows about 430,000 distinct CDR3 sequences, 30% to 40% of them singletons. The clonotype was recovered from a girl aged 2-9 years with multiple sclerosis. The chain recombines TRBV20-1 with TRBJ1-4, with D uncertain. The sequenced material came from blood. The CDR3: CSAREARAEKLFF. Written as DNA, the CDR3 is TGCAGTGCTAGAGAGGCCCGAGCTGAAAAACTGTTTTTT.